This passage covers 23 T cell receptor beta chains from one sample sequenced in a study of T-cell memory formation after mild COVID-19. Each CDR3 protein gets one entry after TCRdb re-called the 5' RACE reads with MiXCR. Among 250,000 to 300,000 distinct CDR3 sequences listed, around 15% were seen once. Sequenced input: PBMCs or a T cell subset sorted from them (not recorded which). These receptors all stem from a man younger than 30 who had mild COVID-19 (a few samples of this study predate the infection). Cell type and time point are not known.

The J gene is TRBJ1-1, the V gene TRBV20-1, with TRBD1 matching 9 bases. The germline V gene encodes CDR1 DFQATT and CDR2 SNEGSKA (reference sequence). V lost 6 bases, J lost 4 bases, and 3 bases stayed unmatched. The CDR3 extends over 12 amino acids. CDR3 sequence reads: CSAGQGGTEAFF. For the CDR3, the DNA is TGCAGTGCGGGACAGGGAGGCACTGAAGCTTTCTTT.

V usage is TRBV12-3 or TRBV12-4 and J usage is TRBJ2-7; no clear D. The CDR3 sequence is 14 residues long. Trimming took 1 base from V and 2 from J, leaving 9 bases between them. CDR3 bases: TGTGCCAGCAGTTTAGTAGGTCACGCCTACGAGCAGTACTTC. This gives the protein CASSLVGHAYEQYF.

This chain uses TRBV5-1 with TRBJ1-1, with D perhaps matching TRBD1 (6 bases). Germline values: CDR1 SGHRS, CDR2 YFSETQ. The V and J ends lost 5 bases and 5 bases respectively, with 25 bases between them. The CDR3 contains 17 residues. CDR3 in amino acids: CASRQMTGRGSGTEAFF. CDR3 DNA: TGCGCCAGCAGACAAATGACAGGTCGAGGATCGGGTACTGAAGCTTTCTTT.

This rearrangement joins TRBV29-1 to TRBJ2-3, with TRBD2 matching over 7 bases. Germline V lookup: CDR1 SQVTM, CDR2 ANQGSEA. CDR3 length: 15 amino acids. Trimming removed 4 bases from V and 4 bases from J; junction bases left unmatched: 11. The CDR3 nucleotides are TGCAGCGTTGGAAAGTCGGGGAGGGTCGCAGATACGCAGTATTTT. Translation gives CSVGKSGRVADTQYF.

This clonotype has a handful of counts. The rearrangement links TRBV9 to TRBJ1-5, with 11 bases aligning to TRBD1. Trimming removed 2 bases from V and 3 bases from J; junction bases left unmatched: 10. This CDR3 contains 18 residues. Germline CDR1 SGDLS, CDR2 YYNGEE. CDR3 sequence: CASSVLPGQGGYNQPQHF. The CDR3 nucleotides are TGTGCCAGCAGCGTTTTACCGGGACAGGGGGGCTACAATCAGCCCCAGCATTTT.

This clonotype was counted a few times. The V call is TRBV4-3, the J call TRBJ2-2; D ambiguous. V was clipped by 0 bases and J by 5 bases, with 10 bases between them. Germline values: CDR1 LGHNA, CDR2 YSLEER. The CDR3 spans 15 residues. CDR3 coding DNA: TGCGCCAGCAGCCAAGATTCAGGTCAGACCGGGGAGCTGTTTTTT. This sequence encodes CASSQDSGQTGELFF.

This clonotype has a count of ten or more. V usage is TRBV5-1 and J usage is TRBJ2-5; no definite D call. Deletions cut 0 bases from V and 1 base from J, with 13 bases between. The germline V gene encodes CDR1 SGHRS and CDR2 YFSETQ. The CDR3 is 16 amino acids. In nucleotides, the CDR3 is TGCGCCAGCAGCTTGGATGTTCAGAAAACCCAAGAGACCCAGTACTTC. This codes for CASSLDVQKTQETQYF. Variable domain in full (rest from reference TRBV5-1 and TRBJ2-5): KAGVTQTPRYLIKTRGQQVTLSCSPISGHRSVSWYQQTPGQGLQFLFEYFSETQRNKGNFPGRFSGRQFSNSRSEMNVSTLELGDSALYLCASSLDVQKTQETQYFGPGTRLLVL.

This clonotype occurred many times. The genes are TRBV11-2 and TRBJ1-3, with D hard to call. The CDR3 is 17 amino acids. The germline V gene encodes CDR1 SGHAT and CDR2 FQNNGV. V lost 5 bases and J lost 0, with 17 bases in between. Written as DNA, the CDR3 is TGTGCCAGCAGCCAAACGGACGCCGCGAGCTCTGGAAACACCATATATTTT. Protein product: CASSQTDAASSGNTIYF.

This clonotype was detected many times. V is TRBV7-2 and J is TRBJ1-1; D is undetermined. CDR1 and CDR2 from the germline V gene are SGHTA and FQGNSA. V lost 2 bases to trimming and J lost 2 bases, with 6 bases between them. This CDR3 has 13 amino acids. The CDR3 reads CASSLLVNTEAFF. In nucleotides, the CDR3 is TGTGCCAGCAGCTTACTAGTAAACACTGAAGCTTTCTTT.

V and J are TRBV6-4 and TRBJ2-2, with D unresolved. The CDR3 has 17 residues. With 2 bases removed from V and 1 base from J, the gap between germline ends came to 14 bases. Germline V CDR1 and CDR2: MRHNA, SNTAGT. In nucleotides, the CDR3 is TGTGCCAGCAGTGACGTCCTGGTAGGGAAGAACACCGGGGAGCTGTTTTTT. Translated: CASSDVLVGKNTGELFF.

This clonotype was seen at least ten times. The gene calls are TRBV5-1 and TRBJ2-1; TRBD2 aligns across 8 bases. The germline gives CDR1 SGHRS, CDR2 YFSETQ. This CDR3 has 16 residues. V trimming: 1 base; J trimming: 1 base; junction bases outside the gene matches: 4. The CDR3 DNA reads TGCGCCAGCAGCTTGTTGGTAGCGGGATCCTACAATGAGCAGTTCTTC. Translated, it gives CASSLLVAGSYNEQFF.

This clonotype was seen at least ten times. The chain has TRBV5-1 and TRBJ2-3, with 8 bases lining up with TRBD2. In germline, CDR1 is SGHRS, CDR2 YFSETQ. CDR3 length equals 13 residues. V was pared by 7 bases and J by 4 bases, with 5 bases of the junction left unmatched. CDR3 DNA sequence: TGCGCCAGCCACCGGGGGGGCTCAGATACGCAGTATTTT. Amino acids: CASHRGGSDTQYF.

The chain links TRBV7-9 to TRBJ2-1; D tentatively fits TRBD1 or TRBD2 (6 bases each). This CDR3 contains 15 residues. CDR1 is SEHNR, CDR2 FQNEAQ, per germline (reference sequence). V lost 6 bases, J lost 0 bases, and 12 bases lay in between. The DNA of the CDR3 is TGTGCCAGCAGAGCCTCGGGGGCCTCCTACAATGAGCAGTTCTTC. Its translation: CASRASGASYNEQFF.

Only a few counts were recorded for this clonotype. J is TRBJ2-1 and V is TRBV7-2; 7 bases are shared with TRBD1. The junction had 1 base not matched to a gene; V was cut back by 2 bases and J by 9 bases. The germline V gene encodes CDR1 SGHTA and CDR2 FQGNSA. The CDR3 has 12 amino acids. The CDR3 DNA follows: TGTGCCAGCAGCTTACAGGGGGTTGAGCAGTTCTTC. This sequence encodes CASSLQGVEQFF. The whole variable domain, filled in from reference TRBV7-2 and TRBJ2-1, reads GAGVSQSPSNKVTEKGKDVELRCDPISGHTALYWYRQSLGQGLEFLIYFQGNSAPDKSGLPSDRFSAERTGGSVSTLTIQRTQQEDSAVYLCASSLQGVEQFFGPGTRLTVL.

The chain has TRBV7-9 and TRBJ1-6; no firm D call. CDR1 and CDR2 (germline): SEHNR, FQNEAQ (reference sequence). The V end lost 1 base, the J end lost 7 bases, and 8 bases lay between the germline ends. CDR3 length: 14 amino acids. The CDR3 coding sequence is TGTGCCAGCAGCTTAGAACCCAGGAATTCACCCCTCCACTTT. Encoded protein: CASSLEPRNSPLHF.

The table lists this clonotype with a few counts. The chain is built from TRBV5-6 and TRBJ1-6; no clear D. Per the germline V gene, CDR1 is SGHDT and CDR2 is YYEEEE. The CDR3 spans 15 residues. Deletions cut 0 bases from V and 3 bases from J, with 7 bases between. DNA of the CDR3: TGTGCCAGCAGCTTGGGACGGCACTATAATTCACCCCTCCACTTT. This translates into CASSLGRHYNSPLHF.

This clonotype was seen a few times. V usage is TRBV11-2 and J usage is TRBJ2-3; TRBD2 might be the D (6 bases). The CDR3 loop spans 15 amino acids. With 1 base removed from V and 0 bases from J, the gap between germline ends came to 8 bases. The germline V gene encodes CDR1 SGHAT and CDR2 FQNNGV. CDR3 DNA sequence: TGTGCCAGCAGCTTAGTACTAGCAAGCACAGATACGCAGTATTTT. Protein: CASSLVLASTDTQYF.

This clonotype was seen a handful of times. This CDR3 is CASSSTGLSEPQHF. CDR3 DNA: TGTGCCAGCAGCTCGACAGGCCTTTCAGAGCCCCAGCATTTT. The J gene is TRBJ1-5, the V gene TRBV5-5; the D gene is possibly TRBD1 (6 bases). The length of the CDR3 is 14 residues. CDR1 is SGHKS and CDR2 is YYEKEE in the germline V gene (reference sequence). V was cut by 3 bases and J by 8 bases, with 15 bases left in between.

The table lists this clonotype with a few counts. The CDR3 here is CASSWGLVSGNTIYF. As DNA, the CDR3 is TGTGCCAGCAGCTGGGGACTTGTCTCTGGAAACACCATATATTTT. The chain employs TRBV7-2 and TRBJ1-3, with D possibly matching TRBD1 (5 bases). The CDR3 spans 15 residues. Germline CDR1 is SGHTA and CDR2 is FQGNSA. V lost 4 bases to trimming and J lost 0 bases, with 10 bases between them.

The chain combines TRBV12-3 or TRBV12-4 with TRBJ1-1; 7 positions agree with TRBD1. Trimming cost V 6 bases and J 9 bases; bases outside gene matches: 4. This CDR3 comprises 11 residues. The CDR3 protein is CASRGTAKAFF. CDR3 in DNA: TGTGCCAGCAGAGGGACAGCTAAAGCTTTCTTT.

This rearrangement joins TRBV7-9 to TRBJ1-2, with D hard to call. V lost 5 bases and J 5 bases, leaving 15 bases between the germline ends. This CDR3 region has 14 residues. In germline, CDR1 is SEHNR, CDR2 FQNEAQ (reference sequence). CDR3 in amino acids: CASSESFGLYGYTF. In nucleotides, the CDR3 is TGTGCCAGCAGCGAGAGTTTCGGACTATATGGCTACACCTTC.

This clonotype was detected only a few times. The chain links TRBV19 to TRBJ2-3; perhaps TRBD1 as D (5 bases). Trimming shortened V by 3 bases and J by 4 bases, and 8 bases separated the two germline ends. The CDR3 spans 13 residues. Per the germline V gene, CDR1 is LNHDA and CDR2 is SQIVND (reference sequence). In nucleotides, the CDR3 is TGTGCCAGTAGTATTAGGGGTCCAGATACGCAGTATTTT. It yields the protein CASSIRGPDTQYF.

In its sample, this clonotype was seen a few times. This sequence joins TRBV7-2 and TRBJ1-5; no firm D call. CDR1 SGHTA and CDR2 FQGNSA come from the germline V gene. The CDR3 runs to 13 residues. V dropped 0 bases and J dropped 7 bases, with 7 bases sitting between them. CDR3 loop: CASSLAIGQPQHF. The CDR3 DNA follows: TGTGCCAGCAGCTTAGCGATAGGGCAGCCCCAGCATTTT.